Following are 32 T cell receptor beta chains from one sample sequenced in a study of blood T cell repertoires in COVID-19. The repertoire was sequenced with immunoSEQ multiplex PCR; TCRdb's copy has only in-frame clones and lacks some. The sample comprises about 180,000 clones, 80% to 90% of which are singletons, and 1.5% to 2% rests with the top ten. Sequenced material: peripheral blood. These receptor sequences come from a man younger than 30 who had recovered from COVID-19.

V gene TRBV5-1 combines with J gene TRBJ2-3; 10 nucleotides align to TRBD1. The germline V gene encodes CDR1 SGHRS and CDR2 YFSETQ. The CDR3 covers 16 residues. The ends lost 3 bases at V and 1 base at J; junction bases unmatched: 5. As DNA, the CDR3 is TGCGCCAGCAGCTCCCGAGGACAGGGGGGCACAGATACGCAGTATTTT. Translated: CASSSRGQGGTDTQYF.

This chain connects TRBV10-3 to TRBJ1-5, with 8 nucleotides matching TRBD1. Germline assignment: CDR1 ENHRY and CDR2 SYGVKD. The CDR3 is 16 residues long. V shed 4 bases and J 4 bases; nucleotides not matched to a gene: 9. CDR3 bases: TGTGCCATCAGTGTCGCAGGGGGCGCCTTTAATCAGCCCCAGCATTTT. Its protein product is CAISVAGGAFNQPQHF.

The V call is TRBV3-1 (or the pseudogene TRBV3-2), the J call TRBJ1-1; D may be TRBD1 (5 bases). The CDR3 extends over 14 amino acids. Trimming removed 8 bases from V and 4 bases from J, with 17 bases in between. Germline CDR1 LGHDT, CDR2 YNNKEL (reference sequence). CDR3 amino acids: CASGGGRSSTEAFF. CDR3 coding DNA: TGTGCCAGCGGGGGAGGGCGATCGAGCACTGAAGCTTTCTTT.

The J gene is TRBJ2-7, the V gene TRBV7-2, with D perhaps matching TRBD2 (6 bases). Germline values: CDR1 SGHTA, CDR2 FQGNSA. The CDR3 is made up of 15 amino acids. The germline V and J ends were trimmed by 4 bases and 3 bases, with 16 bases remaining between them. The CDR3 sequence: CASSSAGTSIYEQYF. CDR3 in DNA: TGTGCCAGCAGCTCCGCGGGGACTTCCATCTACGAGCAGTACTTC.

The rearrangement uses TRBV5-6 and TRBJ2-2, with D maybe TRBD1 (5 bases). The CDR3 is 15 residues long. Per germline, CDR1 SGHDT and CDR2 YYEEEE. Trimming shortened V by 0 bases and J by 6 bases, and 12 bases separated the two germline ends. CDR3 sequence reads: CASSLEGAWAGELFF. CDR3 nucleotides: TGTGCCAGCAGCTTGGAAGGGGCGTGGGCCGGGGAGCTGTTTTTT.

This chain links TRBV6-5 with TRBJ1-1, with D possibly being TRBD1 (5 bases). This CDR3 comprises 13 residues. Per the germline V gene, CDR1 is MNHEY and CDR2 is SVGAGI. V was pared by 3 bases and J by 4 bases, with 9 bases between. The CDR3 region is CASSYGRATEAFF. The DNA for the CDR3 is TGTGCCAGCAGTTATGGCAGGGCCACTGAAGCTTTCTTT.

The CDR3 DNA reads as TGTGCCAGCTCCCCCAGACAACAAGACGAGCAGTACTTC. Protein product: CASSPRQQDEQYF. The V call is TRBV18, the J call TRBJ2-7; D not resolved. CDR3 length equals 13 residues. Trimming took 6 bases from V and 5 from J, leaving 14 bases between them. Germline V gives CDR1 KGHSH, CDR2 LQKENI.

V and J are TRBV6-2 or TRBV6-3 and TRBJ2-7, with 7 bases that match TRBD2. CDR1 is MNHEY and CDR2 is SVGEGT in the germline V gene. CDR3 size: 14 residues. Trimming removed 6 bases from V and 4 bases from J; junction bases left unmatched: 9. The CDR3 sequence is CASSDGSGRYEQYF. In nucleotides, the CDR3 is TGTGCCAGCAGCGACGGGTCCGGGAGGTACGAGCAGTACTTC.

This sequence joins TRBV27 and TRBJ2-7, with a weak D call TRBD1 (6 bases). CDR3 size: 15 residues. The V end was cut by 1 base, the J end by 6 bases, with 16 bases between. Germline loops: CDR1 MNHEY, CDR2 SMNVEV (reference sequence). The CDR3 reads CASSLFKVRGSEQYF. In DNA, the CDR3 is TGTGCCAGCAGTTTATTCAAGGTCAGGGGAAGCGAGCAGTACTTC.

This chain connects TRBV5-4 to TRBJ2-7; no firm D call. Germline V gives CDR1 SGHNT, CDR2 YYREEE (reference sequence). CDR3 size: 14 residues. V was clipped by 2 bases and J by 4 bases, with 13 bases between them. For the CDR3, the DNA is TGTGCCAGCAGCTTCGAAACTGCTGCTTACGAGCAGTACTTC. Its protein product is CASSFETAAYEQYF.

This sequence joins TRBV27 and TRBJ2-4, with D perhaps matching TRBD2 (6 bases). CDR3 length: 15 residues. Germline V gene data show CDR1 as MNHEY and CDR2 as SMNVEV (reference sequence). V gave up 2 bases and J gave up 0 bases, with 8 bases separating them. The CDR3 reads CASSLAGTAKNIQYF. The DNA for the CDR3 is TGTGCCAGCAGTTTAGCGGGAACAGCCAAAAACATTCAGTACTTC.

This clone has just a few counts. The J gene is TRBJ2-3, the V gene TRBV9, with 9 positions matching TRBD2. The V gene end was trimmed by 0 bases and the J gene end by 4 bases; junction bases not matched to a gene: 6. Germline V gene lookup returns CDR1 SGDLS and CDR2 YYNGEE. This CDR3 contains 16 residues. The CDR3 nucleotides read TGTGCCAGCAGCGTAGCTAGCGGGAAAGGATCAGATACGCAGTATTTT. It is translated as CASSVASGKGSDTQYF.

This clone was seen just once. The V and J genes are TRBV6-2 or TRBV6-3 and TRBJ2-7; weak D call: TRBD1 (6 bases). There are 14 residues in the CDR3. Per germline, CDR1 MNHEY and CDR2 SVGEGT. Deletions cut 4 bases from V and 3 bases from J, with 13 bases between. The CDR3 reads CASSFGTLLYEQYF. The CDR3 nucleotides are TGTGCCAGCAGTTTCGGGACACTTCTCTACGAGCAGTACTTC.

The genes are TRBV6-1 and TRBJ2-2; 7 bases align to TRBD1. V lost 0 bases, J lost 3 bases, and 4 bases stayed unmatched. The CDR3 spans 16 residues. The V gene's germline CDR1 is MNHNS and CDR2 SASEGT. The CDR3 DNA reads TGTGCCAGCAGTGAAGCAAACAGGGGCTACACCGGGGAGCTGTTTTTT. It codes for CASSEANRGYTGELFF.

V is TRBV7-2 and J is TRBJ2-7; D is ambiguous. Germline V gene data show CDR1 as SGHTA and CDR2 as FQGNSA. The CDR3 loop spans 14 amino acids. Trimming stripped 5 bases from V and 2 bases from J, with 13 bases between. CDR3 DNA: TGTGCCAGCAGCCCAGTCGGGTCACCCTACGAGCAGTACTTC. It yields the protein CASSPVGSPYEQYF.

CDR3 sequence reads: CASSLGGQAYKNIQYF. CDR3 nucleotides: TGTGCCAGCAGCTTAGGCGGACAGGCCTACAAAAACATTCAGTACTTC. The genes are TRBV7-8 and TRBJ2-4, with TRBD1 matching 7 bases. The CDR3 consists of 16 residues. The V segment lost 1 base and the J segment 3 bases; nucleotides outside the gene matches: 6. Germline V gene lookup returns CDR1 SGHVS and CDR2 FQNEAQ.

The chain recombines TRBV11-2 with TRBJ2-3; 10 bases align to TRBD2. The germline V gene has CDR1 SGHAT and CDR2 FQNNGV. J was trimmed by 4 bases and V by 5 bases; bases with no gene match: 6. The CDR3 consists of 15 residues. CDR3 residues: CASSLSGRGADTQYF. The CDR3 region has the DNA TGTGCCAGCAGCCTCAGCGGGAGGGGGGCAGATACGCAGTATTTT.

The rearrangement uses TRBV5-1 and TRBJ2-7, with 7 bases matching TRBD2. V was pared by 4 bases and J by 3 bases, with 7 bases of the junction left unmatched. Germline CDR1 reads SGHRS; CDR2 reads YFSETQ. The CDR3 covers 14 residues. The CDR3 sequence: CASSPYSGGYEQYF. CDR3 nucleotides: TGCGCCAGCAGCCCCTACTCGGGGGGCTACGAGCAGTACTTC.

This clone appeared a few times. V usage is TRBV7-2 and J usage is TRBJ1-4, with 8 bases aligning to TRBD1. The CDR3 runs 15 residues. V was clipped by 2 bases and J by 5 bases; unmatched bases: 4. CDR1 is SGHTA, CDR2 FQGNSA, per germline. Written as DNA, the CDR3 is TGTGCCAGCAGCTTATCCGGGACAGGCAATGAAAAACTGTTTTTT. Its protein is CASSLSGTGNEKLFF.

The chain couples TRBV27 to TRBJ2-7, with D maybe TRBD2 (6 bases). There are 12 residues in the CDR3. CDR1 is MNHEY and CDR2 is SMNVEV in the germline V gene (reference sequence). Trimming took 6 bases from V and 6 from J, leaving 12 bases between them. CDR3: CASSLRLGEQYF. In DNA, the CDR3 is TGTGCCAGCAGCCTGAGACTAGGCGAGCAGTACTTC.

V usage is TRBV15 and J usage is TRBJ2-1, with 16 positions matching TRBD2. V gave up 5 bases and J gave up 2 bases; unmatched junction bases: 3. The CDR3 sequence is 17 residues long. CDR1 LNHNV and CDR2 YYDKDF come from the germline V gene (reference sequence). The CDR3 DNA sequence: TGTGCCACCAGCGGGACTAGCGGGAGGGCAGCCTACAATGAGCAGTTCTTC. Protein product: CATSGTSGRAAYNEQFF. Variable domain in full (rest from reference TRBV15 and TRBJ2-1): DAMVIQNPRYQVTQFGKPVTLSCSQTLNHNVMYWYQQKSSQAPKLLFHYYDKDFNNEADTPDNFQSRRPNTSFCFLDIRSPGLGDTAMYLCATSGTSGRAAYNEQFFGPGTRLTVL.

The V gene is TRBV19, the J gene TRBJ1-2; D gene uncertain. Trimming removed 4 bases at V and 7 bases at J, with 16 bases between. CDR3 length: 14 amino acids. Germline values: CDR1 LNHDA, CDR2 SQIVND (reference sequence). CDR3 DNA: TGTGCCAGTAGTACAACCGTCGTTCCAGGTGGCTACACCTTC. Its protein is CASSTTVVPGGYTF.

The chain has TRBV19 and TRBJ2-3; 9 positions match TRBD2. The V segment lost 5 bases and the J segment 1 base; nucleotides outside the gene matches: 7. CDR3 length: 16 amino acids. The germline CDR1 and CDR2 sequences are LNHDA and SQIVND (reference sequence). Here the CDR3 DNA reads TGTGCCAGTAGTTCACGGAGGACTAGCGGCACAGATACGCAGTATTTT. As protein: CASSSRRTSGTDTQYF.

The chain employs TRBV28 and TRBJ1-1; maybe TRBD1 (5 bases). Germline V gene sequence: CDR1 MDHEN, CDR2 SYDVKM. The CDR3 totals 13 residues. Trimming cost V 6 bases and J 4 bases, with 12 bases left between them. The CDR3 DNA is TGTGCCAGCAGAGTCAGGGATGGCACTGAAGCTTTCTTT. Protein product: CASRVRDGTEAFF.

CDR3 in DNA: TGTGCCAGCTCACAATCAGGGAATTCCTACGAGCAGTACTTC. Its translation: CASSQSGNSYEQYF. The rearrangement links TRBV18 to TRBJ2-7; the D gene is possibly TRBD1 (5 bases). The germline V gene encodes CDR1 KGHSH and CDR2 LQKENI. The V end was cut by 4 bases, the J end by 1 base, with 11 bases between. This CDR3 contains 14 residues.

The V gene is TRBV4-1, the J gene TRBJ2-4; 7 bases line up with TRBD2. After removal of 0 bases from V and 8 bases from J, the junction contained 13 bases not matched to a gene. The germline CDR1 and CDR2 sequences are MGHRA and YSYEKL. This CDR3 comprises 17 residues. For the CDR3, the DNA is TGCGCCAGCAGCCAAGACCCTTCCGGATCTAGCGGATACATTCAGTACTTC. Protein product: CASSQDPSGSSGYIQYF.

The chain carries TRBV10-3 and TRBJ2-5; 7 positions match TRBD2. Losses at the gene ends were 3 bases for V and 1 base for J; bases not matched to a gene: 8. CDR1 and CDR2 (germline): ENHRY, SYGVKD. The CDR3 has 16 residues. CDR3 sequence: CAISEEGGDSQETQYF. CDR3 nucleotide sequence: TGTGCCATCAGTGAAGAGGGAGGGGATAGCCAAGAGACCCAGTACTTC.

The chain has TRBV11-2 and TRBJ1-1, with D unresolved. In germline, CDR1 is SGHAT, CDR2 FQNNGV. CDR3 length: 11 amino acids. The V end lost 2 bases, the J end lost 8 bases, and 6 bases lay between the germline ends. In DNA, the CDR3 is TGTGCCAGCAGCTTAACGGGGGAAGCTTTCTTT. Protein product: CASSLTGEAFF.

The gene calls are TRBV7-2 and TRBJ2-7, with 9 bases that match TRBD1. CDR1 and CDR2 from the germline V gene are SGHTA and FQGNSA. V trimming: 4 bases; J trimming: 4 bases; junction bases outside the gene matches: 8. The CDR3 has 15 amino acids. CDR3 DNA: TGTGCCAGCAGCTCGATACAGGGGGCGCAATACGAGCAGTACTTC. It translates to CASSSIQGAQYEQYF.

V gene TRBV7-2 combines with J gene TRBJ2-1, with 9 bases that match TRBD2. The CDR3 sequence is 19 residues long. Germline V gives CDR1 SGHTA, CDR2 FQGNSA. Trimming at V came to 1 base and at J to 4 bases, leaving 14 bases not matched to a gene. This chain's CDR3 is CASSLGPRSGRASYNEQFF. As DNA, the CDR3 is TGTGCCAGCAGCTTAGGACCTCGTAGCGGGAGAGCTTCTTACAATGAGCAGTTCTTC.

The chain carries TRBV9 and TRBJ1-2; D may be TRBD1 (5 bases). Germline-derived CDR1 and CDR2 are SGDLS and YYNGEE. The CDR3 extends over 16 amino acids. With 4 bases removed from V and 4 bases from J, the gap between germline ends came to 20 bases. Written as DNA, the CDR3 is TGTGCCAGCAGCTTGGGCGGGGCTCGAACAGCCTATGGCTACACCTTC. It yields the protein CASSLGGARTAYGYTF.

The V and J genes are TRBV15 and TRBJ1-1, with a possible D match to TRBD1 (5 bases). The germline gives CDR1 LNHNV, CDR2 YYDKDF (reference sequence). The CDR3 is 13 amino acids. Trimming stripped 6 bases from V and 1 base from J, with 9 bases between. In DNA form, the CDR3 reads TGTGCCACCAGGCGGGGGGGGAACACTGAAGCTTTCTTT. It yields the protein CATRRGGNTEAFF.